Included here is one T cell receptor beta chain sequence, with context. The antigen is unknown. TCR beta CDR3 regions were amplified from RNA. The HTBI primer set drove a first-round RT-PCR of the TCR CDR3. MiXCR, applied by TCRdb to the multiplex PCR reads, yields one record per CDR3 protein. The profile covers around 400,000 distinct CDR3 sequences, with around 16% appearing a single time and 25% to 35% taken by the ten largest. The CDR3 sequence is 18 residues long. V lost 7 bases, J lost 0 bases, and 12 bases stayed unmatched. Germline assignment: CDR1 MDHEN and CDR2 SYDVKM. Lactation, pregnancy, other autoimmune disease or uncontrolled infection led to exclusion of patients. When hyperthyroidism was first diagnosed, the blood sample was taken, preceding any ophthalmopathy symptoms. This entry belongs to a study of T cells in Graves' hyperthyroidism and ophthalmopathy. Findings and caveats of the study: The blood repertoire included most of the expanded thyroid clonotypes above 0.001. It was a median about 6.5 months before onset that the model predicted ophthalmopathy.

The sequencing sample was made of blood. The V and J genes are TRBV28 and TRBJ1-2; the match to TRBD1 covers 12 bases. This TCR derives from a woman aged 18-35 years with Graves' hyperthyroidism that later progressed to Graves' ophthalmopathy. The CDR3: CASNREGTGGFSNYGYTF. The CDR3 coding sequence is TGTGCCAGCAACAGGGAGGGGACAGGGGGCTTTTCTAACTATGGCTACACCTTC.